This T cell receptor (beta chain) was observed in a study of T cells in Graves' hyperthyroidism and ophthalmopathy. RNA transcripts served as the template for amplifying TCR beta CDR3 regions. The HTBI primer set drove a first-round RT-PCR of the TCR CDR3. TCRdb re-called the multiplex PCR reads with MiXCR, one entry per CDR3 protein. The sample shows a few hundred thousand distinct CDR3 sequences, about 45% of them seen only once. The CDR3 loop spans 12 amino acids. V lost 7 bases and J lost 6, with 9 bases in between. Per the germline V gene, CDR1 is SEHNR and CDR2 is FQNEAQ (reference sequence). Only one count was recorded for this clonotype.

V gene TRBV7-9 combines with J gene TRBJ2-2; no firm D call. This TCR derives from a woman under 30 with Graves' hyperthyroidism. Sequencing input: peripheral blood or thyroid tissue (not recorded which). CDR3 nucleotides: TGTGCCAGCACCAAGAGTTCCGGGGAGCTGTTTTTT. Its protein is CASTKSSGELFF. Full variable domain (rest looked up from reference TRBV7-9 and TRBJ2-2): DTGVSQNPRHKITKRGQNVTFRCDPISEHNRLYWYRQTLGQGPEFLTYFQNEAQLEKSRLLSDRFSAERPKGSFSTLEIQRTEQGDSAMYLCASTKSSGELFFGEGSRLTVL.